What follows are 22 T cell receptor beta chains derived from one specimen sequenced in a study of CD8 T cells in Susac syndrome. Random hexamers primed reverse transcription of roughly 0.5 to 1 ug RNA. TCRdb reanalysed the immunoSEQ multiplex PCR reads using MiXCR and keeps one entry per CDR3 protein. The sample records more than 200,000 distinct CDR3 sequences, 93% being singletons. The sample was CD4+ T cells from PBMCs. The receptors come from a human donor with multiple sclerosis.

CDR3 amino acids: CASSRDSLTSGNTIYF. The CDR3 nucleotides read TGTGCCAGCAGCCGGGACAGCCTCACCTCTGGAAACACCATATATTTT. The J gene is TRBJ1-3, the V gene TRBV7-9; 7 nucleotides match TRBD1. Germline V CDR1 and CDR2: SEHNR, FQNEAQ (reference sequence). The CDR3 runs 16 residues. J lost 0 bases, V lost 5 bases, and 7 bases had no gene match. Variable domain in full (rest from reference TRBV7-9 and TRBJ1-3): DTGVSQNPRHKITKRGQNVTFRCDPISEHNRLYWYRQTLGQGPEFLTYFQNEAQLEKSRLLSDRFSAERPKGSFSTLEIQRTEQGDSAMYLCASSRDSLTSGNTIYFGEGSWLTVV.

Only a few counts were recorded for this clonotype. The chain carries TRBV27 and TRBJ2-5; D possibly corresponds to TRBD1 (6 bases). Germline V gives CDR1 MNHEY, CDR2 SMNVEV (reference sequence). The CDR3 is made up of 14 amino acids. V was pared by 5 bases and J by 2 bases, with 12 bases between. The CDR3 loop is CASSLTGPQETQYF. The CDR3 DNA follows: TGTGCCAGCAGTCTTACAGGGCCTCAAGAGACCCAGTACTTC.

The rearrangement uses TRBV29-1 and TRBJ1-5; weak D call: TRBD1 (5 bases). There are 13 residues in the CDR3. The ends were cut back, 0 bases at V and 7 bases at J, with 10 bases in the middle. The germline CDR1 and CDR2 sequences are SQVTM and ANQGSEA. The CDR3 sequence is CSVEDSRGQPQHF. The CDR3 bases are TGCAGCGTTGAAGATTCGAGGGGCCAGCCCCAGCATTTT.

V usage is TRBV20-1 and J usage is TRBJ1-5; TRBD1 matches at 10 bases. From germline, CDR1 is DFQATT and CDR2 SNEGSKA (reference sequence). The J segment lost 0 bases and the V segment lost 2 bases, leaving 7 bases of the junction unmatched. The CDR3 totals 17 residues. The CDR3 sequence is CSARRDRGDDSNQPQHF. Here the CDR3 DNA reads TGCAGTGCTAGAAGGGACAGGGGCGACGATAGCAATCAGCCCCAGCATTTT.

The gene calls are TRBV12-3 or TRBV12-4 and TRBJ1-4; 10 bases align to TRBD1. The CDR3 runs to 14 residues. V lost 6 bases and J lost 7; bases outside the gene matches: 5. This CDR3 is CASRRDRGGEKLFF. Written as DNA, the CDR3 is TGTGCCAGCAGGCGGGACAGGGGAGGTGAAAAACTGTTTTTT.

The chain has TRBV5-1 and TRBJ1-1; no firm D call. From germline, CDR1 is SGHRS and CDR2 YFSETQ. The V gene lost 0 bases and the J gene lost 10 bases, with 13 bases spanning the gap. The CDR3 length is 13 residues. CDR3 residues: CASSLDGRGRAFF. Here the CDR3 DNA reads TGCGCCAGCAGCTTGGATGGCCGGGGTCGAGCTTTCTTT.

The rearrangement uses TRBV27 and TRBJ2-6, with D tentatively TRBD2 (6 bases). Germline V CDR1 and CDR2: MNHEY, SMNVEV (reference sequence). The length of the CDR3 is 16 residues. V was pared by 2 bases and J by 0 bases, with 8 bases between. In DNA form, the CDR3 reads TGTGCCAGCAGTTTACTGGGGGGCTCTGGGGCCAACGTCCTGACTTTC. It is translated as CASSLLGGSGANVLTF. Complete variable domain (other parts from reference TRBV27 and TRBJ2-6): EAQVTQNPRYLITVTGKKLTVTCSQNMNHEYMSWYRQDPGLGLRQIYYSMNVEVTDKGDVPEGYKVSRKEKRNFPLILESPSPNQTSLYFCASSLLGGSGANVLTFGAGSRLTVL.

This chain uses TRBV10-3 with TRBJ2-7, with a weak D call TRBD2 (6 bases). Trimming removed 6 bases from V and 5 bases from J, with 20 bases in between. Germline V CDR1 and CDR2: ENHRY, SYGVKD. This CDR3 spans 15 amino acids. For the CDR3, the DNA is TGTGCCATCAGCTCTAGACTAGTTATGAAGGACGAGCAGTACTTC. As protein: CAISSRLVMKDEQYF.

This clonotype was seen more than once but under ten times. The J gene is TRBJ1-1, the V gene TRBV6-1, with a weak D call TRBD1 (5 bases). V lost 6 bases and J 0 bases, leaving 14 bases between the germline ends. Germline V lookup: CDR1 MNHNS, CDR2 SASEGT. This CDR3 spans 15 amino acids. In DNA, the CDR3 is TGTGCCAGCAGGCCCCAGACAGCCCTGAACACTGAAGCTTTCTTT. This codes for CASRPQTALNTEAFF.

The genes are TRBV18 and TRBJ2-3; tentatively, D is TRBD1 or TRBD2 (5 bases each). The length of the CDR3 is 15 residues. The germline gives CDR1 KGHSH, CDR2 LQKENI. V was pared by 0 bases and J by 2 bases, with 9 bases between. The CDR3 sequence is CASSPPSGATDTQYF. CDR3 bases: TGTGCCAGCTCACCACCATCCGGGGCCACAGATACGCAGTATTTT.

This chain joins TRBV7-3 and TRBJ1-1; D ambiguous. The CDR3 sequence is 15 residues long. CDR1 is SGHTA and CDR2 is FQGTGA in the germline V gene. The V gene lost 1 base and the J gene lost 1 base, with 10 bases spanning the gap. The CDR3: CASSLRAARNTEAFF. The CDR3 region has the DNA TGTGCCAGCAGCTTAAGGGCAGCTAGGAACACTGAAGCTTTCTTT.

The chain links TRBV6-1 to TRBJ2-3; 7 positions agree with TRBD2. This CDR3 region has 15 residues. Looked up from germline, CDR1 is MNHNS and CDR2 is SASEGT. With V trimmed by 4 bases and J by 0 bases, 4 bases remained unmatched. DNA of the CDR3: TGTGCCAGCAGTGTTGGGGGGGGAAGCACAGATACGCAGTATTTT. Protein product: CASSVGGGSTDTQYF.

This clonotype was seen a single time. V gene TRBV2 combines with J gene TRBJ2-2; a weak D match, TRBD1 (6 bases). In germline, CDR1 is SNHLY, CDR2 FYNNEI. The CDR3 runs to 15 residues. V lost 3 bases and J lost 0, with 8 bases in between. CDR3 protein: CASSEDRANTGELFF. CDR3 sequence (DNA): TGTGCCAGCAGTGAGGACAGAGCGAACACCGGGGAGCTGTTTTTT.

This chain uses TRBV27 with TRBJ1-1, with D unclear. This CDR3 comprises 14 residues. Germline loops: CDR1 MNHEY, CDR2 SMNVEV (reference sequence). V lost 6 bases to trimming and J lost 6 bases, with 17 bases between them. CDR3 in amino acids: CASRTEPSRAEAFF. CDR3 nucleotide sequence: TGTGCCAGCAGGACGGAACCGTCCCGCGCTGAAGCTTTCTTT.

The chain uses TRBV3-1 and TRBJ1-1, with TRBD1 matching 7 bases. This CDR3 comprises 16 residues. Germline-derived CDR1 and CDR2 are LGHDT and YNNKEL (reference sequence). V gave up 4 bases and J gave up 1 base; unmatched junction bases: 9. In DNA, the CDR3 is TGTGCCAGCAGCCTGGGACAGCCTACCGGGAACACTGAAGCTTTCTTT. Translation: CASSLGQPTGNTEAFF.

This clonotype has just a few counts. This sequence joins TRBV6-1 and TRBJ2-7; D is unresolved. Deletions cut 3 bases from V and 6 bases from J, with 6 bases between. This CDR3 region has 11 residues. CDR1 is MNHNS, CDR2 SASEGT, per germline. The CDR3 region is CASSESAEQYF. CDR3 DNA sequence: TGTGCCAGCAGTGAGAGTGCCGAGCAGTACTTC.

The V and J genes are TRBV2 and TRBJ1-1, with 8 bases fitting TRBD1. The V gene end was trimmed by 8 bases and the J gene end by 0 bases; junction bases not matched to a gene: 5. This CDR3 region has 14 residues. Germline V gives CDR1 SNHLY, CDR2 FYNNEI. This CDR3 reads CASYPDRVNTEAFF. CDR3 nucleotides: TGTGCCAGCTACCCGGACAGGGTGAACACTGAAGCTTTCTTT. Supplemented by reference TRBV2 and TRBJ1-1, the full variable domain reads EPEVTQTPSHQVTQMGQEVILRCVPISNHLYFYWYRQILGQKVEFLVSFYNNEISEKSEIFDDQFSVERPDGSNFTLKIRSTKLEDSAMYFCASYPDRVNTEAFFGQGTRLTVV.

This sequence joins TRBV5-6 and TRBJ1-4; 7 bases match TRBD1. V shed 2 bases and J 0 bases; nucleotides not matched to a gene: 4. This CDR3 is built from 16 residues. The germline V gene has CDR1 SGHDT and CDR2 YYEEEE. The CDR3 protein is CASSFLGQATNEKLFF. The CDR3 nucleotides read TGTGCCAGCAGCTTCTTAGGACAGGCAACTAATGAAAAACTGTTTTTT.

The V gene is TRBV6-2 or TRBV6-3, the J gene TRBJ2-3, with TRBD2 matching over 11 bases. Germline V gives CDR1 MNHEY, CDR2 SVGEGT. V shed 2 bases and J 5 bases; nucleotides not matched to a gene: 9. The CDR3 sequence is 17 residues long. The CDR3 DNA reads TGTGCCAGCAGTTACCCCATTAGCGGGAGGGCCGAAGATACGCAGTATTTT. Its protein is CASSYPISGRAEDTQYF.

The rearrangement joins TRBV27 to TRBJ2-2, with D possibly being TRBD1 or TRBD2 (6 bases each). V lost 6 bases and J lost 2, with 16 bases in between. The CDR3 runs 16 residues. The germline V gene encodes CDR1 MNHEY and CDR2 SMNVEV (reference sequence). The DNA of the CDR3 is TGTGCCAGCAGGCCCAATGGGGGGCCCAACACCGGGGAGCTGTTTTTT. Translated: CASRPNGGPNTGELFF.

This chain connects TRBV2 to TRBJ1-1; D uncertain. This CDR3 has 12 residues. Trimming took 1 base from V and 12 from J, leaving 12 bases between them. Germline V gene data show CDR1 as SNHLY and CDR2 as FYNNEI. CDR3 in amino acids: CASSEVWEATFF. The DNA for the CDR3 is TGTGCCAGCAGTGAAGTATGGGAAGCTACTTTCTTT.

V and J are TRBV7-2 and TRBJ1-1; 11 nucleotides line up with TRBD1. V lost 5 bases and J lost 9; bases outside the gene matches: 8. Germline assignment: CDR1 SGHTA and CDR2 FQGNSA. This CDR3 comprises 14 residues. The CDR3 spells CASSPDRGRWQAFF. CDR3 nucleotide sequence: TGTGCCAGCAGCCCGGACAGGGGGCGTTGGCAAGCTTTCTTT.